These T cell receptor beta chains were read from a single sample in a study of cytomegalovirus exposure and HLA in healthy donors. Data came from immunoSEQ multiplex PCR; TCRdb stores just in-frame clones and leaves some out. The sample yields about 140,000 clones, about 10% seen once. The sample comprised PBMCs. All receptors derive from a man aged 45 to 65 in good health and CMV-seronegative. Both conserved end residues are part of each CDR3. The D gene is left open where the match is weak. Only part of the rows carry a size: once, few, many, or a class if the clone is expanded.

abundance	j_gene	v_gene	d_gene	CDR3nt	CDR3aa
NA	TRBJ2-3	TRBV7-3	NA	TGTGCCAGCAGCTTGGAGAACACAGATACGCAGTATTTT	CASSLENTDTQYF
NA	TRBJ2-7	TRBV5-1	TRBD2	TGCGCCAGCAGCTTGGCCGGCAGCGGGAGGGCCTACGAGCAGTACTTC	CASSLAGSGRAYEQYF
few	TRBJ2-2	TRBV19	TRBD2	TGTGCCAGTAGCCCAGCGGGAGGGAGCACCGGGGAGCTGTTTTTT	CASSPAGGSTGELFF
NA	TRBJ1-1	TRBV2	TRBD1	TGTGCCAGCAGTGAAAGGGGGCGTGAAGCTTTCTTT	CASSERGREAFF
NA	TRBJ1-2	TRBV6-5	NA	TGTGCCAGCGGTTTAACCACCGAGCTGTATGGCTACACCTTC	CASGLTTELYGYTF
few	TRBJ2-5	TRBV7-2	TRBD2	TGTGCCAGCAGCTGGCCGGGGGGTCTGGAGACCCAGTACTTC	CASSWPGGLETQYF
NA	TRBJ2-7	TRBV6-1	NA	TGTGCCAGCAGTGCCGCAGGGATCTACGAGCAGTACTTC	CASSAAGIYEQYF
NA	TRBJ2-1	TRBV27	TRBD2	TGTGCCAGCAGCATTCCGGGACTAGCGGCTTACAATGAGCAGTTCTTC	CASSIPGLAAYNEQFF
NA	TRBJ2-5	TRBV7-2	NA	TGTGCCAGCAGCCGAGGGCGGGGGCTTCAAGAGACCCAGTACTTC	CASSRGRGLQETQYF
NA	TRBJ2-7	TRBV28	NA	TGTGCCAGCAGCACGGACAGAGCCCCCTACGAGCAGTACTTC	CASSTDRAPYEQYF
few	TRBJ1-2	TRBV14	NA	TGTGCCAGCAGCCAAGGTGCCCTCGGGGAGGGTGACTATGGCTACACCTTC	CASSQGALGEGDYGYTF
NA	TRBJ1-3	TRBV28	TRBD1	TGTGCCAGCAGCAGGGGGCGTTCTGGAAACACCATATATTTT	CASSRGRSGNTIYF
NA	TRBJ2-7	TRBV27	TRBD2	TGTGCCAGCAGTCCTCCGGGAGGGCCCTACGAGCAGTACTTC	CASSPPGGPYEQYF
few	TRBJ1-5	TRBV25-1	NA	TGTGCCAGCAGGGGAGGTTGGAATCAGCCCCAGCATTTT	CASRGGWNQPQHF
few	TRBJ1-4	TRBV7-2	NA	TGTGCCAGCAGTGCCGAACAGGGTACCCCTGAAAAACTGTTTTTT	CASSAEQGTPEKLFF
few	TRBJ1-4	TRBV7-9	TRBD1	TGTGCCAGCAGCCCCAGACAGGGGGGTTTTGAAAAACTGTTTTTT	CASSPRQGGFEKLFF
NA	TRBJ2-7	TRBV27	NA	TGTGCCAGCAGTCAGGGTCGCGACGAGCAGTACTTC	CASSQGRDEQYF
NA	TRBJ2-7	TRBV27	NA	TGTGCCAGCAGTGAAACTCGATGGACAGTGAACTCCTACGAGCAGTACTTC	CASSETRWTVNSYEQYF
once	TRBJ1-1	TRBV11-2	NA	TGTGCCAGCAGACCCCAGCGGGTAGCCACTGAAGCTTTCTTT	CASRPQRVATEAFF
NA	TRBJ2-6	TRBV28	NA	TGTGCCAGCAGAGGACAGCCATCTGGGGCCAACGTCCTGACTTTC	CASRGQPSGANVLTF
few	TRBJ2-4	TRBV28	TRBD1	TGTGCCAGCAGTTCAGTAGGGACAGGGCGAGCCAAAAACATTCAGTACTTC	CASSSVGTGRAKNIQYF
few	TRBJ2-1	TRBV6-6	NA	TGTGCCAGCAGTTACTCAATAGTTGCAGGGCTGAATGAGCAGTTCTTC	CASSYSIVAGLNEQFF
few	TRBJ2-1	TRBV2	TRBD2	TGTGCCAGCACCGCCGTTCGTGGGACTAGAAAGTACAATGAGCAGTTCTTC	CASTAVRGTRKYNEQFF
NA	TRBJ1-5	TRBV2	NA	TGTGCCAGCAGTGATCGCGGGGGTTATAGCAATCAGCCCCAGCATTTT	CASSDRGGYSNQPQHF
NA	TRBJ2-2	TRBV29-1	TRBD2	TGCAGCTCTAGACTAGCGGGAGGGCTGCCCGGGGAGCTGTTTTTT	CSSRLAGGLPGELFF
NA	TRBJ1-4	TRBV19	TRBD1	TGTGCCAGTAGTGACACCACAGGGGAAGGATCTGTAAAACTGTTTTTT	CASSDTTGEGSVKLFF